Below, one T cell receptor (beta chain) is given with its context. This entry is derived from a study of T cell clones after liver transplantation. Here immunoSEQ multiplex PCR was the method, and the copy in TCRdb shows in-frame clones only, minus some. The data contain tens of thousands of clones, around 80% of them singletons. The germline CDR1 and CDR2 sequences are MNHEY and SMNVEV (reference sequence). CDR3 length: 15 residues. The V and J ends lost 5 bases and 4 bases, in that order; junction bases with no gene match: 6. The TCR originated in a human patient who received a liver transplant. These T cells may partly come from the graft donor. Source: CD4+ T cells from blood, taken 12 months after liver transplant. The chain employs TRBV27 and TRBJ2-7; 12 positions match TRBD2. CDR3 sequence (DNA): TGTGCCAGCAGTATACGGACTAGCGGGAAATACGAGCAGTACTTC. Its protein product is CASSIRTSGKYEQYF.